What follows are 32 T cell receptor beta chains derived from one specimen sequenced in a study of regulatory T cells in long-lasting Graves disease. With iRepertoire HTBI primers and Arm-PCR of CDR3 regions, TCR beta libraries were built. One entry per CDR3 protein, called by TCRdb with MiXCR from the multiplex PCR reads. The table has 400,000 to 500,000 distinct CDR3 sequences, approximately 22% seen once; the top ten hold 14%. Time point: persistent/refractory GD, antithyroid drugs over 5 years with positive TRAb. Extracted RNA from PBMCs served as the source of the TCR library. The source was peripheral blood mononuclear cells (PBMCs), collected when the disease was refractory, from a patient treated with antithyroid drugs. The receptors were gathered from a female donor with Graves disease.

This chain uses TRBV20-1 with TRBJ2-3; 9 nucleotides line up with TRBD2. Germline V lookup: CDR1 DFQATT, CDR2 SNEGSKA (reference sequence). V shed 6 bases and J 0 bases; nucleotides not matched to a gene: 13. This CDR3 has 17 amino acids. The CDR3 spells CSAAAGGRADSTDTQYF. The CDR3 DNA is TGCAGTGCCGCGGCCGGCGGGAGGGCCGACAGCACAGATACGCAGTATTTT.

For this clonotype: This could be a read error, since a much larger clone is one nucleotide away. The chain is built from TRBV2 and TRBJ1-1; 7 bases agree with TRBD1. Germline values: CDR1 SNHLY, CDR2 FYNNEI. This CDR3 has 16 residues. The CDR3 reads CAREGTQTGKNTEASF. CDR3 sequence (DNA): TGTGCCAGAGAGGGGACTCAGACAGGGAAGAACACTGAAGCTTCCTTT.

This sequence joins TRBV4-1 and TRBJ2-2; tentatively, D is TRBD2 (7 bases). This CDR3 spans 16 amino acids. CDR1 is MGHRA, CDR2 YSYEKL, per germline. Trimming stripped 0 bases from V and 7 bases from J, with 15 bases between. The CDR3 region is CASSQDFGGRDGELFF. Here the CDR3 DNA reads TGCGCCAGCAGCCAAGATTTCGGGGGGCGGGACGGGGAGCTGTTTTTT.

The sample holds a few counts of this clonotype. The gene calls are TRBV29-1 and TRBJ2-7, with D possibly matching TRBD2 (7 bases). Trimming left V 1 base short and J 6 bases short, with 22 bases between. Germline CDR1 and CDR2: SQVTM and ANQGSEA. The CDR3 spans 16 residues. CDR3 protein: CSVEGGRAGEYSEQYF. For the CDR3, the DNA is TGCAGCGTTGAAGGGGGGCGGGCGGGAGAATACTCCGAGCAGTACTTC.

This clonotype has more than one count but fewer than ten. The chain is built from TRBV7-2 and TRBJ2-4; D gene unclear. Trimming removed 1 base from V and 9 bases from J, with 16 bases in between. Looked up from germline, CDR1 is SGHTA and CDR2 is FQGNSA. This CDR3 comprises 15 residues. CDR3 loop: CASSLGHREVTIQYF. CDR3 coding DNA: TGTGCCAGCAGCTTAGGTCACAGAGAGGTGACCATTCAGTACTTC.

This clonotype was detected many times. This sequence joins TRBV5-1 and TRBJ2-7; 11 bases are a match to TRBD2. CDR3 size: 15 residues. With V trimmed by 4 bases and J by 0 bases, 3 bases remained unmatched. Germline V gene data show CDR1 as SGHRS and CDR2 as YFSETQ. CDR3 in DNA: TGCGCCAGCAGCACCGGACTAGCGGGCTCCTACGAGCAGTACTTC. Translated: CASSTGLAGSYEQYF.

This clonotype showed up many times. The V call is TRBV28, the J call TRBJ2-7; 9 bases fit TRBD2. CDR3 length equals 14 residues. Losses at the gene ends were 3 bases for V and 4 bases for J; bases not matched to a gene: 4. Per germline, CDR1 MDHEN and CDR2 SYDVKM. CDR3 sequence: CASSFSGSQYEQYF. In DNA form, the CDR3 reads TGTGCCAGCAGTTTTAGCGGGAGCCAATACGAGCAGTACTTC. Drawing the rest from reference TRBV28 and TRBJ2-7, the complete variable domain is DVKVTQSSRYLVKRTGEKVFLECVQDMDHENMFWYRQDPGLGLRLIYFSYDVKMKEKGDIPEGYSVSREKKERFSLILESASTNQTSMYLCASSFSGSQYEQYFGPGTRLTVT.

There are many counts of this clonotype. The chain joins TRBV28 to TRBJ1-5; perhaps TRBD1 as D (6 bases). From germline, CDR1 is MDHEN and CDR2 SYDVKM. Trimming shortened V by 6 bases and J by 4 bases, and 13 bases separated the two germline ends. The CDR3 runs 14 residues. The CDR3 is CASRAQTGNQPQHF. The DNA for the CDR3 is TGTGCCAGCAGAGCTCAGACAGGTAATCAGCCCCAGCATTTT.

This clonotype was recorded many times. CDR3 coding DNA: TGTGCCAGCAGACCAGAAACATCATTAGGGAGGAACACCGGGGAGCTGTTTTTT. This translates into CASRPETSLGRNTGELFF. The chain employs TRBV12-3 or TRBV12-4 and TRBJ2-2, with D possibly being TRBD2 (5 bases). Trimming left V 6 bases short and J 1 base short, with 21 bases between. The CDR3 runs to 18 residues.

At least ten counts were recorded for this clonotype. As DNA, the CDR3 is TGTGCCAGCAGCTTGTTAGTAGCGGGAGCCACCGGGGAGCTGTTTTTT. Translation: CASSLLVAGATGELFF. The rearrangement links TRBV5-6 to TRBJ2-2, with 9 bases fitting TRBD2. The J segment lost 4 bases and the V segment lost 1 base, leaving 5 bases of the junction unmatched. Per germline, CDR1 SGHDT and CDR2 YYEEEE. CDR3 length equals 16 residues.

V gene TRBV28 combines with J gene TRBJ2-2; 10 nucleotides agree with TRBD2. Germline V gene lookup returns CDR1 MDHEN and CDR2 SYDVKM. The CDR3 totals 16 residues. With V trimmed by 6 bases and J by 5 bases, 9 bases remained unmatched. The CDR3 loop is CASSIKLAGVTGELFF. Here the CDR3 DNA reads TGTGCCAGCAGCATAAAGCTAGCGGGAGTGACCGGGGAGCTGTTTTTT.

V is TRBV6-4 and J is TRBJ1-1, with TRBD1 matching over 9 bases. V was clipped by 0 bases and J by 0 bases; unmatched bases: 11. CDR1 is MRHNA, CDR2 SNTAGT, per germline. The CDR3 has 19 residues. CDR3: CASSDSIRGQGPMNTEAFF. DNA for the CDR3: TGTGCCAGCAGTGACTCTATACGGGGACAGGGACCCATGAACACTGAAGCTTTCTTT.

This clonotype was counted at least ten times. V gene TRBV7-9 combines with J gene TRBJ1-2; a possible D gene is TRBD1 (6 bases). The length of the CDR3 is 15 residues. Germline V lookup: CDR1 SEHNR, CDR2 FQNEAQ (reference sequence). V was cut by 5 bases and J by 0 bases, with 13 bases left in between. The CDR3, as DNA: TGTGCCAGCAGCGGCGGACAGAGAGCTAACTATGGCTACACCTTC. It translates to CASSGGQRANYGYTF.

To note about this clonotype: A read error is likely here: a far larger clone is one base away. The conserved closing phenylalanine or tryptophan is absent in this CDR3, likely reflecting a read error. The rearrangement joins TRBV6-2 or TRBV6-3 to TRBJ2-7; TRBD1 is a possible D gene (6 bases). The V end lost 7 bases, the J end lost 0 bases, and 10 bases lay between the germline ends. The V gene's germline CDR1 is MNHEY and CDR2 SVGEGT. CDR3 length: 13 amino acids. The CDR3, as DNA: TGTGCCAGCATCTCGGACAGCTCCTACGAGCAGTACCTC. Translation: CASISDSSYEQYL.

This clonotype came up a few times. The V and J genes are TRBV7-9 and TRBJ2-5, with TRBD2 matching 7 bases. The CDR3 has 16 amino acids. V lost 5 bases, J lost 3 bases, and 12 bases stayed unmatched. Germline-derived CDR1 and CDR2 are SEHNR and FQNEAQ (reference sequence). The CDR3 region has the DNA TGTGCCAGCAGCACCCACCGGGACTATAGTGAAGAGACCCAGTACTTC. It codes for CASSTHRDYSEETQYF.

The chain combines TRBV27 with TRBJ2-7; 8 nucleotides line up with TRBD1. Germline V gene lookup returns CDR1 MNHEY and CDR2 SMNVEV (reference sequence). V lost 4 bases to trimming and J lost 1 base; unmatched junction nucleotides: 6. The CDR3 runs to 15 residues. CDR3 in DNA: TGTGCCAGCAGTTCCCCCGGGACAGGTTCCTACGAGCAGTACTTC. The encoded protein is CASSSPGTGSYEQYF.

The rearrangement links TRBV28 to TRBJ2-2; D perhaps matches TRBD1 (6 bases). Germline values: CDR1 MDHEN, CDR2 SYDVKM. Trimming removed 7 bases at V and 7 bases at J, with 19 bases between. This CDR3 comprises 15 residues. In nucleotides, the CDR3 is TGTGCCAGCACCGGACAGAATAAACATAGCGGGGAGCTGTTTTTT. Translation: CASTGQNKHSGELFF.

This clonotype was detected only a few times. This chain joins TRBV11-2 and TRBJ2-7, with D perhaps TRBD1 (5 bases). The germline gives CDR1 SGHAT, CDR2 FQNNGV. The CDR3 extends over 14 amino acids. V lost 1 base, J lost 5 bases, and 12 bases lay in between. For the CDR3, the DNA is TGTGCCAGCAGCTTAGGACAGTCGAGCGACGAGCAGTACTTC. Its translation: CASSLGQSSDEQYF.

This clonotype was picked up many times. The genes are TRBV3-1 and TRBJ1-2; 8 bases are shared with TRBD1. CDR3 size: 13 residues. J gave up 2 bases and V 7 bases, and 3 bases lay outside the gene matches. CDR1 LGHDT and CDR2 YNNKEL come from the germline V gene (reference sequence). CDR3: CASNQGANYGYTF. The CDR3 DNA sequence: TGTGCCAGCAACCAGGGGGCGAACTATGGCTACACCTTC.

This chain links TRBV6-1 with TRBJ1-1; D is possibly TRBD1 (6 bases). This CDR3 is built from 14 residues. The V gene lost 7 bases and the J gene lost 2 bases, with 14 bases spanning the gap. Germline V gene lookup returns CDR1 MNHNS and CDR2 SASEGT. CDR3 region: CASTTGHSNTEAFF. CDR3 sequence (DNA): TGTGCCAGCACTACGGGACACTCAAACACTGAAGCTTTCTTT.

This clonotype was detected a few times. V is TRBV6-2 or TRBV6-3 and J is TRBJ2-3; no firm D call. CDR3 length: 12 amino acids. CDR1 is MNHEY, CDR2 SVGEGT, per germline. Trimming took off 4 bases at V and 3 bases at J, with 5 bases between the two ends. For the CDR3, the DNA is TGTGCCAGCAGTTGGATGACAGATACGCAGTATTTT. Translated, it gives CASSWMTDTQYF.

This sequence joins TRBV20-1 and TRBJ2-7, with 9 bases aligning to TRBD2. V lost 0 bases and J lost 7; bases outside the gene matches: 10. CDR1 DFQATT and CDR2 SNEGSKA come from the germline V gene (reference sequence). The CDR3 extends over 15 amino acids. CDR3 bases: TGCAGTGCTAGAGATCGGCAGGCTAGCGGGACGGAGCAGTACTTC. The encoded protein is CSARDRQASGTEQYF.

This clonotype was seen at least ten times. This chain joins TRBV12-5 and TRBJ2-1, with 8 bases aligning to TRBD2. Germline V gives CDR1 LGHNT, CDR2 FRNRAP. Trimming at V came to 4 bases and at J to 4 bases, leaving 9 bases not matched to a gene. The CDR3 spans 16 residues. CDR3 loop: CASGSDTGTRYNEQFF. The DNA of the CDR3 is TGTGCTAGTGGTTCGGATACCGGGACTAGGTACAATGAGCAGTTCTTC.

The rearrangement joins TRBV4-1 to TRBJ2-2; 7 bases are a match to TRBD2. J lost 7 bases, V lost 6 bases, and 2 bases had no gene match. The CDR3 totals 12 residues. CDR1 is MGHRA, CDR2 YSYEKL, per germline. CDR3 region: CASRRGFGELFF. The CDR3 coding sequence is TGCGCCAGCAGGCGGGGGTTCGGGGAGCTGTTTTTT.

This clonotype was recorded many times. The CDR3 loop is CASSSPGQGSFTGANVLTF. CDR3 nucleotide sequence: TGTGCCAGCAGTTCCCCTGGACAGGGGAGTTTCACTGGGGCCAACGTCCTGACTTTC. The chain has TRBV28 and TRBJ2-6; TRBD1 matches at 9 bases. The CDR3 runs 19 residues. Germline V gene data show CDR1 as MDHEN and CDR2 as SYDVKM. The trim removed 4 bases at V and 2 bases at J, leaving 12 bases unmatched.

This clonotype was picked up a small number of times. V and J are TRBV5-1 and TRBJ1-2; 8 nucleotides line up with TRBD1. V lost 4 bases to trimming and J lost 7 bases; unmatched junction nucleotides: 9. The CDR3 covers 14 residues. The germline V gene has CDR1 SGHRS and CDR2 YFSETQ. The CDR3 DNA sequence: TGCGCCAGCAGCGACTCGACAGGGGTTGGTGGCTACACCTTC. This translates into CASSDSTGVGGYTF.

The chain links TRBV12-3 or TRBV12-4 to TRBJ2-1; D is ambiguous. V lost 1 base and J 3 bases, leaving 7 bases between the germline ends. CDR3 length: 14 amino acids. DNA of the CDR3: TGTGCCAGCAGTTTAGGCCCTTACTACAATGAGCAGTTCTTC. Amino acid sequence: CASSLGPYYNEQFF.

Notes on this clonotype: A far larger clone is only one base removed, so a read error is likely. V is TRBV11-2 and J is TRBJ1-4; D is undetermined. Trimming took off 8 bases at V and 5 bases at J, with 3 bases between the two ends. CDR3 size: 10 residues. The germline gives CDR1 SGHAT, CDR2 FQNNGV. The DNA for the CDR3 is TGTGCCAGCGGGAATGAAAAACTGTTTTTT. Encoded protein: CASGNEKLFF.

V gene TRBV7-9 combines with J gene TRBJ2-7; 10 bases are shared with TRBD1. The CDR3 is made up of 14 amino acids. Losses at the gene ends were 5 bases for V and 6 bases for J; bases not matched to a gene: 7. The germline CDR1 and CDR2 sequences are SEHNR and FQNEAQ (reference sequence). As DNA, the CDR3 is TGTGCCAGCAGCGTCGGACAGGGGGTTTTCGAGCAGTACTTC. Its protein product is CASSVGQGVFEQYF.

This clonotype was counted many times. The chain recombines TRBV28 with TRBJ1-2, with a tentative D call TRBD1 (6 bases). Germline V gene data show CDR1 as MDHEN and CDR2 as SYDVKM. CDR3 length: 15 amino acids. The V end was cut by 5 bases, the J end by 7 bases, with 20 bases between. CDR3 loop: CASSPLGGWVVGYTF. In DNA form, the CDR3 reads TGTGCCAGCAGTCCCCTAGGGGGGTGGGTTGTTGGCTACACCTTC.

The rearrangement uses TRBV5-8 and TRBJ2-7; D is undetermined. Germline CDR1 SGHTS, CDR2 YDEGEE. The CDR3 contains 13 residues. Deletions cut 1 base from V and 2 bases from J, with 7 bases between. Here the CDR3 reads CASSLRAPYEQYF. The CDR3 nucleotides are TGTGCCAGCAGCTTGCGAGCTCCCTACGAGCAGTACTTC.

The chain is built from TRBV19 and TRBJ2-6; D may be TRBD2 (5 bases). Per germline, CDR1 LNHDA and CDR2 SQIVND (reference sequence). V was clipped by 7 bases and J by 0 bases, with 10 bases between them. CDR3 length equals 15 residues. The CDR3 DNA follows: TGTGCCAGTAATCACGGGAACTCTGGGGCCAACGTCCTGACTTTC. Its protein is CASNHGNSGANVLTF. Looking up the rest from reference TRBV19 and TRBJ2-6 gives the full variable domain: DGGITQSPKYLFRKEGQNVTLSCEQNLNHDAMYWYRQDPGQGLRLIYYSQIVNDFQKGDIAEGYSVSREKKESFPLTVTSAQKNPTAFYLCASNHGNSGANVLTFGAGSRLTVL.